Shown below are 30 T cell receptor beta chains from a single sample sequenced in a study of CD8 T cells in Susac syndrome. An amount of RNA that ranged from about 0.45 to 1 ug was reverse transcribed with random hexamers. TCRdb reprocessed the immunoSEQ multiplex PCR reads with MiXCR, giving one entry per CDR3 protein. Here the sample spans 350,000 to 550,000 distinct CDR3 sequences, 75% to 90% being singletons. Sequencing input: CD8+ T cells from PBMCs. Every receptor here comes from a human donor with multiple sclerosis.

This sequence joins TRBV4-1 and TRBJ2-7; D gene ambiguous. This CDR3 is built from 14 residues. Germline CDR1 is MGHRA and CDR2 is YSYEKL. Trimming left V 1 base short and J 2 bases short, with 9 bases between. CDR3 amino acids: CASSQVVGTYEQYF. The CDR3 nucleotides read TGCGCCAGCAGCCAAGTTGTGGGGACCTACGAGCAGTACTTC.

The CDR3 coding sequence is TGTGCCAGCAGTTTGGGGTTGCCTGGTGAAAAACTGTTTTTT. Its protein product is CASSLGLPGEKLFF. The V gene is TRBV12-3 or TRBV12-4, the J gene TRBJ1-4; D remains ambiguous. Trimming shortened V by 3 bases and J by 7 bases, and 12 bases separated the two germline ends. The length of the CDR3 is 14 residues.

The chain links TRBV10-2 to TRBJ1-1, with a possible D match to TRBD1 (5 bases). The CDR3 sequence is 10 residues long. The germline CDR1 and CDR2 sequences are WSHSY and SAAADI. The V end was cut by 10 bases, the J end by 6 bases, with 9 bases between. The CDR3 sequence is CATQGAEAFF. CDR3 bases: TGCGCCACCCAAGGGGCTGAAGCTTTCTTT.

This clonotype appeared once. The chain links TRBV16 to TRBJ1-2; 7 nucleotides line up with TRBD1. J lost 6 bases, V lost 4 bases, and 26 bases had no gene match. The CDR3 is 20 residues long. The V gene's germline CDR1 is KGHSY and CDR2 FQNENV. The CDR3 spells CASSPIPIQGRGVRIHGYTF. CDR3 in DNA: TGTGCCAGCAGCCCAATTCCGATACAGGGGAGGGGCGTGAGGATTCATGGCTACACCTTC. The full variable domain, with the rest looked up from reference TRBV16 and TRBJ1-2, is GEEVAQTPKHLVRGEGQKAKLYCAPIKGHSYVFWYQQVLKNEFKFLISFQNENVFDETGMPKERFSAKCLPNSPCSLEIQATKLEDSAVYFCASSPIPIQGRGVRIHGYTFGSGTRLTVV.

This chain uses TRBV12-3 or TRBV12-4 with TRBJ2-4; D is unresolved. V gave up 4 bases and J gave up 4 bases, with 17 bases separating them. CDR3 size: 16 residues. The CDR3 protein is CASSSPTDDLKNIQYF. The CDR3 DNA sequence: TGTGCCAGCAGTTCCCCAACAGACGATCTAAAAAACATTCAGTACTTC.

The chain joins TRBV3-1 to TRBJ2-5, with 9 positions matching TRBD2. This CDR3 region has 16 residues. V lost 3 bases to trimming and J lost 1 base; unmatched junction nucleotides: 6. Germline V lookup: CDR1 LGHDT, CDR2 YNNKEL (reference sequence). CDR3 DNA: TGTGCCAGCAGCCAGTCCGGGACTAGCCCCCAAGAGACCCAGTACTTC. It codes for CASSQSGTSPQETQYF.

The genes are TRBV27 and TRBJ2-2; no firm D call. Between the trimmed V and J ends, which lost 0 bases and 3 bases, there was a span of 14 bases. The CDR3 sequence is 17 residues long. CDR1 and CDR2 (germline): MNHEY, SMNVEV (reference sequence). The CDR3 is CASSLSITPAYTGELFF. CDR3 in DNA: TGTGCCAGCAGTTTATCGATCACCCCGGCGTACACCGGGGAGCTGTTTTTT.

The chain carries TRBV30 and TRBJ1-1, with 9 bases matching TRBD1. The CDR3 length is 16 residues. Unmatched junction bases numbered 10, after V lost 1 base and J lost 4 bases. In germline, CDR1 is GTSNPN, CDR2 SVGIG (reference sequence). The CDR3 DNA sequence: TGTGCCTGGAGTGCCTTCGCCGGGACAGGGATCACTGAAGCTTTCTTT. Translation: CAWSAFAGTGITEAFF.

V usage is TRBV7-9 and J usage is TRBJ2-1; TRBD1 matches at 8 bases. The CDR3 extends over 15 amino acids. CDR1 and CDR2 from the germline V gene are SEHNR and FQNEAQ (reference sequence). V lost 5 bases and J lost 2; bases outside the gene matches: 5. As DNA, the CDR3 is TGTGCCAGCAGCGACGGACAGGGCCCCTACAATGAGCAGTTCTTC. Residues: CASSDGQGPYNEQFF.

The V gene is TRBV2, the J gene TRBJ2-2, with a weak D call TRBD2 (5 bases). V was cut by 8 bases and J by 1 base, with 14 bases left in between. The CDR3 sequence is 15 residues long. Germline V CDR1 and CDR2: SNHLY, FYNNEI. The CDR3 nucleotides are TGTGCCAGCCTCCCTTGGGAGCGGAACACCGGGGAGCTGTTTTTT. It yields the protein CASLPWERNTGELFF.

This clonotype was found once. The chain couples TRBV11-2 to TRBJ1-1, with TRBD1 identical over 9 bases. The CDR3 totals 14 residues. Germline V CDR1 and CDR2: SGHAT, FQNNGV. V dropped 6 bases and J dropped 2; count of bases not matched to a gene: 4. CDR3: CASRPTGGNTEAFF. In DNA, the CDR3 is TGTGCCAGCAGGCCGACAGGGGGTAACACTGAAGCTTTCTTT.

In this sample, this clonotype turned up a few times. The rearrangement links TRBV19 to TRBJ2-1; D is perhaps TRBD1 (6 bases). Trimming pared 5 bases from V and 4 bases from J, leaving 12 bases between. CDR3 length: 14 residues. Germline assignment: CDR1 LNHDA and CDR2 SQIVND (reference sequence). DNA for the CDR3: TGTGCCAGTAGTCCTGGACAGTTATACAATGAGCAGTTCTTC. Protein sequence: CASSPGQLYNEQFF.

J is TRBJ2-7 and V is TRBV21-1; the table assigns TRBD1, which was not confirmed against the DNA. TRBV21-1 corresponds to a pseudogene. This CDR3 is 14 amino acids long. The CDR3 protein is CARIHGQGIFEQYF. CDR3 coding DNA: TGTGCCAGGATACACGGACAGGGAATTTTTGAGCAGTACTTC.

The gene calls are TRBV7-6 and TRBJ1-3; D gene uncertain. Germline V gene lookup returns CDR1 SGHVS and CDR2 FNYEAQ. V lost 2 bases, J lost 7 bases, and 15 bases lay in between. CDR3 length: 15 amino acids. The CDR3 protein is CASSLWGGQVNTIYF. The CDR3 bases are TGTGCCAGCAGCTTATGGGGAGGTCAGGTCAACACCATATATTTT.

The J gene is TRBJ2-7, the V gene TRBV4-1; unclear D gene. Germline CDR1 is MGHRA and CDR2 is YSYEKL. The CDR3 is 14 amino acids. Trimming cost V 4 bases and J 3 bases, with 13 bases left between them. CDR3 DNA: TGCGCCAGCAGCCCAGGCGTCCTGGGCTACGAGCAGTACTTC. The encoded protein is CASSPGVLGYEQYF.

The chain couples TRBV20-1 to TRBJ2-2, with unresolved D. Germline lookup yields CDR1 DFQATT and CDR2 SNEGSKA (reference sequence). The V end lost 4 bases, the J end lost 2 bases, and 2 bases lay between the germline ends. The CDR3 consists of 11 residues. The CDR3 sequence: CSAINTGELFF. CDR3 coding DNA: TGCAGTGCTATCAACACCGGGGAGCTGTTTTTT.

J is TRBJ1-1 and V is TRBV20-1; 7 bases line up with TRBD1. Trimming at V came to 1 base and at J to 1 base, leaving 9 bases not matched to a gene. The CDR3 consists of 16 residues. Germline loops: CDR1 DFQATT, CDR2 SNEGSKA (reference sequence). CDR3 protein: CSARATGSFGNTEAFF. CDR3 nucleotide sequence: TGCAGTGCTAGAGCGACAGGGAGTTTCGGGAACACTGAAGCTTTCTTT.

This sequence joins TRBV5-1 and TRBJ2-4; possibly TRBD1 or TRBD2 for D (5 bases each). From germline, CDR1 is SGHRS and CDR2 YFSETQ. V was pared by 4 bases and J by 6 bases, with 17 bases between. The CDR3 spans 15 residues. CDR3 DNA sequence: TGCGCCAGCAGCACAAGTCCAGGGACGCTAAACATTCAGTACTTC. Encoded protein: CASSTSPGTLNIQYF.

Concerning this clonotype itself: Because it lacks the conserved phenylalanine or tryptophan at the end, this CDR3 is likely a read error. The CDR3 here is CSVEGTVPYEQYL. CDR3 coding DNA: TGCAGCGTTGAGGGGACAGTTCCATACGAGCAGTACCTC. The V call is TRBV29-1, the J call TRBJ2-7, with 7 bases aligning to TRBD1. The length of the CDR3 is 13 residues. Germline V gives CDR1 SQVTM, CDR2 ANQGSEA. V lost 3 bases to trimming and J lost 4 bases; unmatched junction nucleotides: 6.

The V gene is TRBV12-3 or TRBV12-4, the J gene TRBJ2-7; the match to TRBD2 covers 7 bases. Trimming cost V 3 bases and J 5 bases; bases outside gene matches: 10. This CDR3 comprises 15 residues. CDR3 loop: CASSLRREPSNEQYF. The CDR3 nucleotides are TGTGCCAGCAGTTTGCGGCGGGAGCCATCCAACGAGCAGTACTTC.

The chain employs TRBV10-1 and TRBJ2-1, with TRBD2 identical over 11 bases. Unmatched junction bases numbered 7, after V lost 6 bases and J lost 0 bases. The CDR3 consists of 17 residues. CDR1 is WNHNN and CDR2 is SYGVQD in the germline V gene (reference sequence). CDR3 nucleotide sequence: TGCGCCAGCAGCCCCGGGACTAGCGGACGCTCCTACAATGAGCAGTTCTTC. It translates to CASSPGTSGRSYNEQFF.

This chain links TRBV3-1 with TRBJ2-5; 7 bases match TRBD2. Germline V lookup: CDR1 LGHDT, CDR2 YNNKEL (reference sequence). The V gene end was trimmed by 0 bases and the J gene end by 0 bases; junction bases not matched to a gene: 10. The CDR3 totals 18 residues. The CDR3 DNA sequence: TGTGCCAGCAGCCAAGATTGGCGGCGGGGGAGGTACCAAGAGACCCAGTACTTC. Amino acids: CASSQDWRRGRYQETQYF.

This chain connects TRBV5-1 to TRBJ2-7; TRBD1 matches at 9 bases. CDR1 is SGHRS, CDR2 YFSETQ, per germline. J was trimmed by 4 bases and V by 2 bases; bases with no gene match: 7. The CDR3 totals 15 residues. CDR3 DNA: TGCGCCAGCAGCTTACCGGGACAGGGAAAATACGAGCAGTACTTC. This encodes CASSLPGQGKYEQYF.

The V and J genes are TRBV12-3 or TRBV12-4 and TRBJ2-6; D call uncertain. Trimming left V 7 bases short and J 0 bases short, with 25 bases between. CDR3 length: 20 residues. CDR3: CASNWAHPGLNRSGANVLTF. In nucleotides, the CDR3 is TGTGCCAGCAACTGGGCACACCCTGGGCTTAACCGCTCTGGGGCCAACGTCCTGACTTTC.

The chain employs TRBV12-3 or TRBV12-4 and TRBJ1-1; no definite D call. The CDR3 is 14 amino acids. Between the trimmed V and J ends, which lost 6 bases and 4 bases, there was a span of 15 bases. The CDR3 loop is CASSWALEGTEAFF. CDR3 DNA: TGTGCCAGCAGCTGGGCCCTCGAAGGCACTGAAGCTTTCTTT.

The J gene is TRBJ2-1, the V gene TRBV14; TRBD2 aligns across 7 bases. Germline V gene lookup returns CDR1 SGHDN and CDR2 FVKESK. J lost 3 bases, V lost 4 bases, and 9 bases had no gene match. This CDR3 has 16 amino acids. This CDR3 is CASSLGGRALYNEQFF. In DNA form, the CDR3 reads TGTGCCAGCAGCCTGGGTGGGAGGGCCCTCTACAATGAGCAGTTCTTC.

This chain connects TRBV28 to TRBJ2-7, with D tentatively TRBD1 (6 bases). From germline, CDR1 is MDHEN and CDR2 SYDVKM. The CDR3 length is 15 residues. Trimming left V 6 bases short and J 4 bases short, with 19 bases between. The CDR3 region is CASSRTGSRGYEQYF. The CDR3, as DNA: TGTGCCAGCAGCCGAACAGGGAGCAGGGGTTACGAGCAGTACTTC.

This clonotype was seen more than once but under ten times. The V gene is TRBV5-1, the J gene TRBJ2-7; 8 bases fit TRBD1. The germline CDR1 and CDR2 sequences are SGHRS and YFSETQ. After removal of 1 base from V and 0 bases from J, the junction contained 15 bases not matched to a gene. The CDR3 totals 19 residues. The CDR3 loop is CASSLPSGQDKKSSYEQYF. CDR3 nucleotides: TGCGCCAGCAGCTTGCCCTCGGGACAGGACAAGAAAAGCTCCTACGAGCAGTACTTC.

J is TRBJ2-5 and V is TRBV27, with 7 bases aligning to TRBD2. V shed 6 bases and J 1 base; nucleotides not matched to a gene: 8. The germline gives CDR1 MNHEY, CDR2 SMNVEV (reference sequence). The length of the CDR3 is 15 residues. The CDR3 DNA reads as TGTGCCAGCAGAACTTATTCTAGCGGCCAAGAGACCCAGTACTTC. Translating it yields CASRTYSSGQETQYF.

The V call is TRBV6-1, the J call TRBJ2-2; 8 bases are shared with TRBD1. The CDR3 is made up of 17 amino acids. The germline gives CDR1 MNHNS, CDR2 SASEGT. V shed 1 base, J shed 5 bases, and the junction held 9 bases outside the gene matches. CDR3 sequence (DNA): TGTGCCAGCAGTGAAGGACAGGGGCTCCCGTTAACCGGGGAGCTGTTTTTT. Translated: CASSEGQGLPLTGELFF.